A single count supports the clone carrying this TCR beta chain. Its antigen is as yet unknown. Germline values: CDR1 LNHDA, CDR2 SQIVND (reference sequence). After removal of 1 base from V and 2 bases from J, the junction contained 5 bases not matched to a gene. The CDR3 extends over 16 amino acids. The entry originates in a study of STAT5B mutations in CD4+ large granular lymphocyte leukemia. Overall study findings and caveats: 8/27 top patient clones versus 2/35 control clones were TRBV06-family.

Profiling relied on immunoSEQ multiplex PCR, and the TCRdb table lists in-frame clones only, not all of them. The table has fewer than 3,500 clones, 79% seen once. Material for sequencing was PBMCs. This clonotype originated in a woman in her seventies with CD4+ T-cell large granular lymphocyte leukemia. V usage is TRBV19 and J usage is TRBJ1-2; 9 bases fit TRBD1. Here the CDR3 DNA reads TGTGCCAGTAGTATAGGGGGACAGGGAAGGAACTATGGCTACACCTTC. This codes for CASSIGGQGRNYGYTF.